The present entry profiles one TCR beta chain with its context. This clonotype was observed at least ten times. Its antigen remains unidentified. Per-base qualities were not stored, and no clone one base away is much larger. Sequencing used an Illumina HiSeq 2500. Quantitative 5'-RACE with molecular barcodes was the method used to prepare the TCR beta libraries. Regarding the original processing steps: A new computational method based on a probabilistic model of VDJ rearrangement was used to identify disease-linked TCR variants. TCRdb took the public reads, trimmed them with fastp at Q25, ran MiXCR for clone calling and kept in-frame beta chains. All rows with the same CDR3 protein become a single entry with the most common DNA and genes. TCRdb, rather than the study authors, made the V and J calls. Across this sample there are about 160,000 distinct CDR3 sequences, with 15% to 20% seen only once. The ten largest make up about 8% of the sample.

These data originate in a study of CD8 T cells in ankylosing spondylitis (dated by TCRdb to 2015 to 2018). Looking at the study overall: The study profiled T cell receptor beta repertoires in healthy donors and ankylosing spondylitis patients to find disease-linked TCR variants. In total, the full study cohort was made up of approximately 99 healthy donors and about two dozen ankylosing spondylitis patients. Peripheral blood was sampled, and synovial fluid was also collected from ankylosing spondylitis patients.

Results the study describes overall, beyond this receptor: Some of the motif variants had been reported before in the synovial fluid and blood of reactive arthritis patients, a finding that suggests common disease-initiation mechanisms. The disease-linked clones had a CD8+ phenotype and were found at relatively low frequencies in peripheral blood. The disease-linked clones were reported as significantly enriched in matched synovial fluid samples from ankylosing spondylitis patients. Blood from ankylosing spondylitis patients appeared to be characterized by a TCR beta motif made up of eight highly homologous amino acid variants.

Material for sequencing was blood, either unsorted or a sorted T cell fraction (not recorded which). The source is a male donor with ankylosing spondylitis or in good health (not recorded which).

The CDR3 protein sequence reads: CASSLTNNEQFF. The nucleotides read TGCGCCAGCAGCTTGACTAACAATGAGCAGTTCTTC. The V and J segments used are TRBV5-1 and TRBJ2-1, with an unclear D gene assignment. The germline V gene sets CDR1 to SGHRS and CDR2 to YFSETQ. Between the V and J ends, shortened by 1 base and 5 bases respectively, the junction contains 4 bases. From the cysteine up to the phenylalanine, the CDR3 has a length of 12 residues. Of all the DNA, just the CDR3 is kept, 36 bases in frame from base 1.